The clone carrying this T cell receptor beta chain was seen at least ten times. The antigen is unknown. Fresh peripheral blood, 7.5 to 10 ml, was the source of the PBMCs. Researchers amplified the TCR beta CDR3 regions from RNA transcripts. Primed by the HTBI set, a first-round RT-PCR was run on the TCR CDR3. TCRdb reprocessed the multiplex PCR reads with MiXCR, giving one entry per CDR3 protein. The sample yields a few hundred thousand distinct CDR3 sequences, approximately 13% seen once. The data were obtained in a study of T cells in Graves' hyperthyroidism and ophthalmopathy. At the level of the study: At initial diagnosis, before any treatment had begun, peripheral blood was obtained.

This CDR3 has 20 amino acids. The germline V gene has CDR1 MDHEN and CDR2 SYDVKM. Trimming cost V 2 bases and J 0 bases; bases outside gene matches: 8. Findings of the study overall: Before onset, by a median of approximately 6.8 months, the model predicted ophthalmopathy.

The origin of this receptor is a woman between 18 and 30 years old with Graves' hyperthyroidism. This chain connects TRBV28 to TRBJ2-1; 15 bases map to TRBD2. The sequenced sample consisted of blood. This CDR3 reads CASSLSPGTSGRSSYNEQFF. The CDR3, as DNA: TGTGCCAGCAGTTTAAGTCCCGGGACTAGCGGGAGGAGCTCCTACAATGAGCAGTTCTTC.